The 9 T cell receptor beta chains below all came from one sample that was sequenced in a study of OX40 agonist ivuxolimab in advanced cancers. This table comes from immunoSEQ multiplex PCR, and its TCRdb copy is limited to in-frame clones, with some not included. The profile shows around 76,000 clones, approximately 80% of them singletons. Here the sequenced sample was CD4+ or CD8+ T cells sorted from blood, taken in a trial of the OX40 agonist ivuxolimab. These receptor sequences come from an adult with an advanced solid tumor such as melanoma, head and neck, liver or kidney cancer.

This clone was counted ten times or more. This chain uses TRBV7-8 with TRBJ1-2; TRBD1 is a possible D gene (5 bases). The CDR3 runs to 13 residues. The V gene lost 5 bases and the J gene lost 2 bases, with 9 bases spanning the gap. CDR1 and CDR2 (germline): SGHVS, FQNEAQ. The CDR3 loop reads CASSVDRNYGYTF. In DNA form, the CDR3 reads TGTGCCAGCAGCGTTGACAGAAACTATGGCTACACCTTC.

The V and J genes are TRBV4-3 and TRBJ2-5; 11 nucleotides match TRBD1. V lost 4 bases to trimming and J lost 0 bases; unmatched junction nucleotides: 1. CDR3 length: 15 residues. Germline V gene data show CDR1 as LGHNA and CDR2 as YSLEER. The CDR3 here is CASSRDRGYQETQYF. CDR3 sequence (DNA): TGCGCCAGCAGCCGGGACAGGGGGTACCAAGAGACCCAGTACTTC.

This clone was recorded a few times. The rearrangement uses TRBV10-3 and TRBJ1-3; 10 nucleotides align to TRBD1. With V trimmed by 7 bases and J by 4 bases, 13 bases remained unmatched. This CDR3 has 17 amino acids. In germline, CDR1 is ENHRY, CDR2 SYGVKD. The CDR3, as DNA: TGTGCCATCAACCCCGGGACAGGGGTAACGAGGGGAAACACCATATATTTT. It encodes CAINPGTGVTRGNTIYF.

The rearrangement links TRBV7-8 to TRBJ2-7, with D unclear. V shed 2 bases and J shed 6 bases, with 5 bases lying between them. Germline lookup yields CDR1 SGHVS and CDR2 FQNEAQ. This CDR3 is built from 11 residues. This chain's CDR3 is CASSLWGEQYF. The CDR3 DNA reads as TGTGCCAGCAGCTTATGGGGCGAGCAGTACTTC.

The rearrangement joins TRBV5-8 to TRBJ1-6, with D unresolved. With 4 bases removed from V and 6 bases from J, the gap between germline ends came to 11 bases. The CDR3 contains 14 residues. Per germline, CDR1 SGHTS and CDR2 YDEGEE. The CDR3 DNA sequence: TGTGCCAGCAGCCCGGTCCTAAGTAATTCACCCCTCCACTTT. This translates into CASSPVLSNSPLHF. The complete variable domain, with remaining parts taken from reference TRBV5-8 and TRBJ1-6, reads EAGVTQSPTHLIKTRGQQATLRCSPISGHTSVYWYQQALGLGLQFLLWYDEGEERNRGNFPPRFSGRQFPNYSSELNVNALELEDSALYLCASSPVLSNSPLHFGNGTRLTVT.

The CDR3 coding sequence is TGCGCCAGCAGCCAAGAGAGGACTAGCGGAACGAGCTCCTACAATGAGCAGTTCTTC. Protein product: CASSQERTSGTSSYNEQFF. The chain joins TRBV4-3 to TRBJ2-1, with 10 bases aligning to TRBD2. CDR3 length: 19 residues. CDR1 and CDR2 (germline): LGHNA, YSLEER. V trimming: 0 bases; J trimming: 0 bases; junction bases outside the gene matches: 8.

This clone occurred once. CDR3 in amino acids: CASSQTGNTEAFF. CDR3 nucleotides: TGTGCCAGCAGCCAAACAGGGAACACTGAAGCTTTCTTT. V usage is TRBV7-2 and J usage is TRBJ1-1; weak D call: TRBD1 (5 bases). This CDR3 spans 13 amino acids. The germline V and J ends were trimmed by 5 bases and 1 base, with 8 bases remaining between them. Germline values: CDR1 SGHTA, CDR2 FQGNSA.

V and J are TRBV5-1 and TRBJ2-5; TRBD1 matches 7 bases. V lost 1 base to trimming and J lost 2 bases; unmatched junction nucleotides: 5. The CDR3 is 15 amino acids. The germline V gene has CDR1 SGHRS and CDR2 YFSETQ. The CDR3 region is CASSLQGQAQETQYF. The CDR3 nucleotides read TGCGCCAGCAGCTTGCAAGGACAGGCTCAAGAGACCCAGTACTTC.

Comment on this clone: This sample also contains other DNA sequences that code for the same CDR3. The chain combines TRBV7-9 with TRBJ2-3, with D possibly being TRBD2 (5 bases). The germline gives CDR1 SEHNR, CDR2 FQNEAQ (reference sequence). V lost 5 bases to trimming and J lost 4 bases, with 13 bases between them. The CDR3 sequence is 14 residues long. The CDR3 DNA sequence: TGTGCCAGCAGCCTAGGACGGGGATCAGATACGCAGTATTTT. As protein: CASSLGRGSDTQYF. The full variable domain, completed using reference TRBV7-9 and TRBJ2-3, is DTGVSQNPRHKITKRGQNVTFRCDPISEHNRLYWYRQTLGQGPEFLTYFQNEAQLEKSRLLSDRFSAERPKGSFSTLEIQRTEQGDSAMYLCASSLGRGSDTQYFGPGTRLTVL.